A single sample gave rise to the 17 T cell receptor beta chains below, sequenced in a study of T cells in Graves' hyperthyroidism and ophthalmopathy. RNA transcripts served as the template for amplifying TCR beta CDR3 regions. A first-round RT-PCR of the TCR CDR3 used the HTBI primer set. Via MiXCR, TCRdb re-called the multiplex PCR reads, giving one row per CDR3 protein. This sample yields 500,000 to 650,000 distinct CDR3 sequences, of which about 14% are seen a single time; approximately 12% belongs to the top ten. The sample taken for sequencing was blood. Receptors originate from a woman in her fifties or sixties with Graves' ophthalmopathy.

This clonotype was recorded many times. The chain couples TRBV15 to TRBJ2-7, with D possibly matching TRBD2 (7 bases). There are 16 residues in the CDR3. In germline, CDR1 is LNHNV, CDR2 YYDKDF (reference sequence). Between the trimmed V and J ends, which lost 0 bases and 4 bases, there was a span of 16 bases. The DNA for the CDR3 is TGTGCCACCAGCAGAGATTTGCACAGGGAGGGTTACGAGCAGTACTTC. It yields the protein CATSRDLHREGYEQYF.

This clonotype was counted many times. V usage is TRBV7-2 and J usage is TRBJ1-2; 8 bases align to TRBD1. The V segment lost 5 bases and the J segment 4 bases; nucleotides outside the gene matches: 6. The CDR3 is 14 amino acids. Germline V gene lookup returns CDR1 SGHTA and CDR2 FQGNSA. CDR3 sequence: CASSHSTGGYGYTF. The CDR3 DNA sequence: TGTGCCAGCAGCCACTCCACAGGGGGCTATGGCTACACCTTC.

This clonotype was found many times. CDR3 nucleotides: TGTGCCAGCTCACCTTTGGACTTCCAAAAATACAATGAGCAGTTCTTC. This codes for CASSPLDFQKYNEQFF. The rearrangement links TRBV18 to TRBJ2-1, with a possible D match to TRBD2 (5 bases). CDR1 KGHSH and CDR2 LQKENI come from the germline V gene. CDR3 length: 16 amino acids. Trimming removed 3 bases from V and 4 bases from J, with 16 bases in between.

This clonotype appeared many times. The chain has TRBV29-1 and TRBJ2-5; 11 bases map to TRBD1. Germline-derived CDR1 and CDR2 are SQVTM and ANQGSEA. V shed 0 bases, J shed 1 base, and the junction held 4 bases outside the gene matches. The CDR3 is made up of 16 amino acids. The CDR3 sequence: CSVEEVGQGVQETQYF. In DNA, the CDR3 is TGCAGCGTTGAAGAAGTGGGACAGGGGGTCCAAGAGACCCAGTACTTC.

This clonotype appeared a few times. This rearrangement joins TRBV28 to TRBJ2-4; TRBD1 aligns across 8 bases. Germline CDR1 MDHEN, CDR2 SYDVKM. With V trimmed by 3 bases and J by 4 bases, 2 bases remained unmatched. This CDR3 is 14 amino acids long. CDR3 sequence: CASSFWTGKNIQYF. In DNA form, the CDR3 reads TGTGCCAGCAGTTTTTGGACAGGGAAAAACATTCAGTACTTC.

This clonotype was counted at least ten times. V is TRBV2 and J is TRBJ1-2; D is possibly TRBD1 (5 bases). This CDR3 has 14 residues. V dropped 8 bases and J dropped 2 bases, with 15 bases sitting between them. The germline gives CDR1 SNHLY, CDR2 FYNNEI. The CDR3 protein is CASGRATANYGYTF. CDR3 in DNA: TGTGCCAGCGGCCGGGCGACAGCGAACTATGGCTACACCTTC.

CDR3 amino acids: CASSYTHGGGSQHF. The CDR3, as DNA: TGTGCCAGCAGTTACACACATGGGGGCGGGTCCCAGCATTTT. V usage is TRBV6-5 and J usage is TRBJ1-5; the D gene is possibly TRBD1 (6 bases). The CDR3 is 14 amino acids. CDR1 and CDR2 (germline): MNHEY, SVGAGI. V lost 2 bases and J lost 11, with 16 bases in between.

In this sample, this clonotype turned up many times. In DNA form, the CDR3 reads TGTGCCAGCAGCTCGCGGGGGGCTCCCAAAAACATTCAGTACTTC. Its translation is CASSSRGAPKNIQYF. The V gene is TRBV7-9, the J gene TRBJ2-4; 8 nucleotides align to TRBD2. In germline, CDR1 is SEHNR, CDR2 FQNEAQ (reference sequence). V lost 4 bases, J lost 2 bases, and 4 bases stayed unmatched. CDR3 size: 15 residues. The full variable domain, with the rest looked up from reference TRBV7-9 and TRBJ2-4, is DTGVSQNPRHKITKRGQNVTFRCDPISEHNRLYWYRQTLGQGPEFLTYFQNEAQLEKSRLLSDRFSAERPKGSFSTLEIQRTEQGDSAMYLCASSSRGAPKNIQYFGAGTRLSVL.

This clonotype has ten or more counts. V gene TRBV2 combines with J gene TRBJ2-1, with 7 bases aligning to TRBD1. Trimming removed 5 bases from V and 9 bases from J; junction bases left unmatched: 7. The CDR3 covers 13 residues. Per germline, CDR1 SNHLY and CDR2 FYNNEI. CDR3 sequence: CASSQTGISEQFF. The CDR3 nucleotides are TGTGCCAGCAGTCAGACAGGGATTAGTGAGCAGTTCTTC.

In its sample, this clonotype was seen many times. CDR3 residues: CASSLEGSRLYNEQFF. CDR3 sequence (DNA): TGTGCCAGCAGCTTAGAGGGCAGCCGACTGTACAATGAGCAGTTCTTC. The chain links TRBV7-2 to TRBJ2-1; D unresolved. CDR1 is SGHTA and CDR2 is FQGNSA in the germline V gene. This CDR3 is 16 amino acids long. Between the trimmed V and J ends, which lost 1 base and 4 bases, there was a span of 14 bases.

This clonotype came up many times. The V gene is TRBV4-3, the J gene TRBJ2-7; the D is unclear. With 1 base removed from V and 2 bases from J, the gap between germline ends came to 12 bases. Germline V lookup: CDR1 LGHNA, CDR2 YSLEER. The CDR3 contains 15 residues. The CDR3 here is CASSQAKTLAYEQYF. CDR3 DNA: TGCGCCAGCAGCCAAGCAAAGACGCTTGCCTACGAGCAGTACTTC.

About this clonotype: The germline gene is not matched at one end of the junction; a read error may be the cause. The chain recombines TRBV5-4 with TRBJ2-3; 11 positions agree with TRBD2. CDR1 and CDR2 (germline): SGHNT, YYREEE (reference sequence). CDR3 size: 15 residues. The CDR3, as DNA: TGTGCCAACAGCCTGACTAGCGGGGTCACAGATACGCAGTATTTT. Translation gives CANSLTSGVTDTQYF.

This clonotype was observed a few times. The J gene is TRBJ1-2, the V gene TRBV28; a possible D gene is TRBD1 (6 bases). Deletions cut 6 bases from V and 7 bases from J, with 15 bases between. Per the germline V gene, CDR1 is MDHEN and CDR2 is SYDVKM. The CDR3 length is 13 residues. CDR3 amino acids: CASSQTGYSGYTF. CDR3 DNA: TGTGCCAGCAGCCAAACAGGGTACTCTGGCTACACCTTC.

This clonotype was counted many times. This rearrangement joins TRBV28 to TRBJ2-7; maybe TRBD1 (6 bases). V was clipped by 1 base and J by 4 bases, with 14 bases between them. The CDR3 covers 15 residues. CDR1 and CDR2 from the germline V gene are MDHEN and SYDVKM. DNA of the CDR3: TGTGCCAGCAGTTTATTTTTGGACAGCCCTTACGAGCAGTACTTC. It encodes CASSLFLDSPYEQYF.

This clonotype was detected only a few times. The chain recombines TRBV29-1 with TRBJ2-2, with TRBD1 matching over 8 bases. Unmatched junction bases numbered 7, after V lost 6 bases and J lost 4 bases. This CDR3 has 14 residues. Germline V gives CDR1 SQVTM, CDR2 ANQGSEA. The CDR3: CSVWSGGITGELFF. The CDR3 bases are TGCAGCGTCTGGTCAGGGGGCATCACCGGGGAGCTGTTTTTT.

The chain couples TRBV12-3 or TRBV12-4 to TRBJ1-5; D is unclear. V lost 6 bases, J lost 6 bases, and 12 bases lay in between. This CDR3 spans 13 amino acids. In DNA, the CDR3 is TGTGCCAGCAGGTCCAAAAGAGGTCAGCCCCAGCATTTT. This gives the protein CASRSKRGQPQHF.

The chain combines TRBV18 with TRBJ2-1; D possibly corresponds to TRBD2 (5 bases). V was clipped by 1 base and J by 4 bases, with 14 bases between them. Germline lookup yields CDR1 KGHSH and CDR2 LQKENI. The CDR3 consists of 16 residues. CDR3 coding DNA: TGTGCCAGCTCACCACTCAGTGGCGGGCAGTACAATGAGCAGTTCTTC. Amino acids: CASSPLSGGQYNEQFF.